This T cell receptor (beta chain) was captured in a study of T cells expressing NK-cell markers. On the study more broadly: Researchers got TCR beta repertoires out of sorted CD3+CD56+NKG2C+, CD3+CD56+NKG2C- and CD3+CD56-NKG2C+ T cells. Study-wide results and limits: Of the CD8+ T cell pool in about six donors, roughly 1.0-8% was accounted for by dominant NKG2C+ clonotypes. These clonotypes also led the CD3+CD56-NKG2C+ fraction in a handful of donors.

cDNA encoding TCR beta was synthesized via 5'RACE template switching incorporating UMIs. TCRdb re-called the 5' RACE reads and catalogs CDR3 proteins one per entry, DNA excluded. Across a few hundred thousand distinct CDR3 sequences, the top ten clones capture 0.3% to 0.45% of the sample. Germline-derived CDR1 and CDR2 are LNHDA and SQIVND (reference sequence). The CDR3 spans 15 residues. A word on this clonotype: Its specificity is unknown.

The V and J genes are TRBV19 and TRBJ1-2; TCRdb designates TRBD1, a call that cannot be tested without DNA. The sequence derives from a man between 18 and 35 years old in good health. The sample consisted of blood T cells: a sorted CD56 or NKG2C T cell subset, CD4+ or CD8+ T cells, or bulk PBMC T cells (not recorded which). The CDR3 is CASSMAPGQRYGYTF.